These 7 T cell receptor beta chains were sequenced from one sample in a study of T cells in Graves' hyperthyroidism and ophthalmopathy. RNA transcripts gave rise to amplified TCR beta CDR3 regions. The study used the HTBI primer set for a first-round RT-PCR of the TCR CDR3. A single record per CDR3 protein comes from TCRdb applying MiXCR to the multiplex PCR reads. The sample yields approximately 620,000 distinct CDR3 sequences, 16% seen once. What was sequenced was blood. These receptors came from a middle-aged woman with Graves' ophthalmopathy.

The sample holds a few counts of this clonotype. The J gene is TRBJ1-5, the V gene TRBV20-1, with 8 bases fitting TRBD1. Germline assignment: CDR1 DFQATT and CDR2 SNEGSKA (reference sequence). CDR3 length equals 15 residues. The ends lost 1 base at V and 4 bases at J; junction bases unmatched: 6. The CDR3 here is CSARGGTGENQPQHF. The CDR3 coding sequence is TGCAGTGCTAGAGGAGGGACAGGTGAGAATCAGCCCCAGCATTTT.

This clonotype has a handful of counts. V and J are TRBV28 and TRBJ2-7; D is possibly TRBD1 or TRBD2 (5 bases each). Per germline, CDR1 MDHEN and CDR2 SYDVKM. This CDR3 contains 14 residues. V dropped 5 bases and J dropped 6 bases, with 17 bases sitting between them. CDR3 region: CASSPGPDPREQYF. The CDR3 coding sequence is TGTGCCAGCAGTCCGGGACCGGATCCTCGCGAGCAGTACTTC.

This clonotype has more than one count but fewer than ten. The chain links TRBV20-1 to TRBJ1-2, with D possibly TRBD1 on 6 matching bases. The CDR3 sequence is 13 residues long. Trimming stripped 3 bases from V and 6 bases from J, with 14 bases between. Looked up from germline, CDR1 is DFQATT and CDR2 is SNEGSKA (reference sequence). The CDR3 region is CSARRGTSDGYTF. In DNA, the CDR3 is TGCAGTGCTAGGAGGGGGACTTCAGATGGCTACACCTTC.

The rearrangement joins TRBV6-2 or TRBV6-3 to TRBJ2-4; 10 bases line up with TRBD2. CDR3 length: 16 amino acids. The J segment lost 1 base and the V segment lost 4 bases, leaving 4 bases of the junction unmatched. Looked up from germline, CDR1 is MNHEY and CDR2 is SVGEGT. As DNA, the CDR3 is TGTGCCAGCAGTTCTCATAGCGGGGGGGCCAAAAACATTCAGTACTTC. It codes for CASSSHSGGAKNIQYF.

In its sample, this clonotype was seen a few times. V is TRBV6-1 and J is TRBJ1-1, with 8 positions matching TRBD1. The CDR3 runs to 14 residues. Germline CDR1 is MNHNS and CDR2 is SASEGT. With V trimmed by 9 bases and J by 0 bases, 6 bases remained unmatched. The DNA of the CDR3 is TGTGCCAGTAGAAGACAGGGGTTGAACACTGAAGCTTTCTTT. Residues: CASRRQGLNTEAFF.

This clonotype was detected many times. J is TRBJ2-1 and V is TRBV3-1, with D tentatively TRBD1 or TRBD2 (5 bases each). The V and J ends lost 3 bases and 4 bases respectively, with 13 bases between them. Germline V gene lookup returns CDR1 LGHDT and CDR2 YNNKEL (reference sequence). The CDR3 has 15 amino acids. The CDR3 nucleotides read TGTGCCAGCAGCCAGAGGGGTGTGGGATACAATGAGCAGTTCTTC. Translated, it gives CASSQRGVGYNEQFF.

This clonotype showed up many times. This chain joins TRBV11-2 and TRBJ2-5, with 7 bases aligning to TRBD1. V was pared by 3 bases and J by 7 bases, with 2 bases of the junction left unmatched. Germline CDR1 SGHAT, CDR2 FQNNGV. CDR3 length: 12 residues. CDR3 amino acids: CASSFTGVTQYF. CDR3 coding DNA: TGTGCCAGCAGCTTTACAGGGGTGACCCAGTACTTC.